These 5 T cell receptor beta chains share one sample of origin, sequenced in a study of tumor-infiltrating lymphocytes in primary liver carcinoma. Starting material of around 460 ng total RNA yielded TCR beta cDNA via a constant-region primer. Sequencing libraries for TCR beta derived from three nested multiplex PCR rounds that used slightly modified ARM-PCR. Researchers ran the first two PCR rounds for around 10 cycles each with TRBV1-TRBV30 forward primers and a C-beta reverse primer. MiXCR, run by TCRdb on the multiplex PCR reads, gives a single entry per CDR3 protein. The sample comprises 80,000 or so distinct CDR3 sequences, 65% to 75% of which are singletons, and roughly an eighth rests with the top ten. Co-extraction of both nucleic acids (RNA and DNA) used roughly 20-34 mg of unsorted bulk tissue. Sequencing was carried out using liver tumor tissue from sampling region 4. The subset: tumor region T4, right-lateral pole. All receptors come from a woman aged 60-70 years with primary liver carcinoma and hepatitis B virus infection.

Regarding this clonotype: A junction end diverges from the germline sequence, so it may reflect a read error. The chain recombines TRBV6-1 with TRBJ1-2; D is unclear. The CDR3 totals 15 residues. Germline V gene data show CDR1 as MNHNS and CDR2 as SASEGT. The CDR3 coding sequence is TGTGCCAGCAGTGAAAACTCCTGCAATAACAATGGCTACACCTTC. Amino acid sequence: CASSENSCNNNGYTF.

The CDR3 loop reads CASRETARGEQFF. CDR3 sequence (DNA): TGTGCCAGCAGGGAGACCGCGCGTGGGGAACAGTTCTTC. The V call is TRBV6-5, the J call TRBJ2-1, with no clear D. CDR1 and CDR2 (germline): MNHEY, SVGAGI. The CDR3 covers 13 residues. The germline V and J ends were trimmed by 6 bases and 13 bases, with 19 bases remaining between them.

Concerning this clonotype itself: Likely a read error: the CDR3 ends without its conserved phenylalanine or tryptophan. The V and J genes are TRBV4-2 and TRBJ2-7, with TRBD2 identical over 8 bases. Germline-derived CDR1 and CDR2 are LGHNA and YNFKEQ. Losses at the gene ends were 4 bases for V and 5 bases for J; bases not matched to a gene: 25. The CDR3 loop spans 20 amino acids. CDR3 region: CASSPPVGGRKSASLHEQYL. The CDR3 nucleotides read TGTGCCAGCAGCCCCCCGGTCGGCGGGAGGAAATCGGCTTCCCTCCACGAGCAGTACTTA.

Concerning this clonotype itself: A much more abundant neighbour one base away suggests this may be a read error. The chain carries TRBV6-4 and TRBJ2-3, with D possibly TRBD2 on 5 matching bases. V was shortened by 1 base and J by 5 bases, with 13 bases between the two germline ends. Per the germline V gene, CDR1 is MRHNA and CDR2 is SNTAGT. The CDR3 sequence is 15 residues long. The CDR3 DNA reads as TGTGCCAGCAGTGACTTGATAGCCGCGGGAGATACGCAGTATTTT. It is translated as CASSDLIAAGDTQYF.

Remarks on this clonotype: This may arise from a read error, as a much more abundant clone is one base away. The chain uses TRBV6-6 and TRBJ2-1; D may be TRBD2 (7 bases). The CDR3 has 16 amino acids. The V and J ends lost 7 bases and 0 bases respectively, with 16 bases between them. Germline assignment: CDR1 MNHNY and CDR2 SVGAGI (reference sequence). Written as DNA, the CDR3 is TGTGCCAGCATTACCCTGAGGGGGGGCTCCTACAATGAGCAGTTCTTC. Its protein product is CASITLRGGSYNEQFF.